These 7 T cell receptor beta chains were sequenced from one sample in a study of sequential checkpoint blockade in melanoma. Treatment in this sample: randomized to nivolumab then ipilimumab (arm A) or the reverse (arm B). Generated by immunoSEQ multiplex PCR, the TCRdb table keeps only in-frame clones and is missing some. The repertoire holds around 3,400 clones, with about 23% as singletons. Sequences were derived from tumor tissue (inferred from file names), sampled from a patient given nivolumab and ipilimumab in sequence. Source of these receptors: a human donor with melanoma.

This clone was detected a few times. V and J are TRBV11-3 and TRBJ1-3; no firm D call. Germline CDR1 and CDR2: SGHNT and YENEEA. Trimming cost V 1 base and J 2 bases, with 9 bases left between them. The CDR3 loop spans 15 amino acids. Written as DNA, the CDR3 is TGTGCCAGCAGCTTAGGTTATGGGACTGGAAACACCATATATTTT. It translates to CASSLGYGTGNTIYF.

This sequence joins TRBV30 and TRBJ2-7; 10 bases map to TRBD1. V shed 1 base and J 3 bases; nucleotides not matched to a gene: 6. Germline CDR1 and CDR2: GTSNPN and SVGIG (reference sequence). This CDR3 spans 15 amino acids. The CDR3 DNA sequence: TGTGCCTGGAGTGCTTACGGGACAGGGGTCTACGAGCAGTACTTC. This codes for CAWSAYGTGVYEQYF.

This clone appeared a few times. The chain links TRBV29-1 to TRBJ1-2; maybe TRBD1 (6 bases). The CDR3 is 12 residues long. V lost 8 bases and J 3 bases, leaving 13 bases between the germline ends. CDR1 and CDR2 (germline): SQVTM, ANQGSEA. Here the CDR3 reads CSIADRDYGYTF. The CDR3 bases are TGCAGCATCGCGGACAGAGACTATGGCTACACCTTC.

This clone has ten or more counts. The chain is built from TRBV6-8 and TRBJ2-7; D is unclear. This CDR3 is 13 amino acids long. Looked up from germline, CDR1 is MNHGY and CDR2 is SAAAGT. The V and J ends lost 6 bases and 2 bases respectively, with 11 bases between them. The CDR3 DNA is TGTGCCAGCAGCCGACTCGGGCCCTACGAGCAGTACTTC. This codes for CASSRLGPYEQYF.

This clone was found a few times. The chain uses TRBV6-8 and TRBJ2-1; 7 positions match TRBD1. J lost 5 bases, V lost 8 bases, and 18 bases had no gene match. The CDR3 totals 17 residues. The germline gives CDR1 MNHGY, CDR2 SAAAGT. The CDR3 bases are TGTGCCAGCCAACTGAGAGGGGGCCCCGCTCCCCACAATGAGCAGTTCTTC. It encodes CASQLRGGPAPHNEQFF.

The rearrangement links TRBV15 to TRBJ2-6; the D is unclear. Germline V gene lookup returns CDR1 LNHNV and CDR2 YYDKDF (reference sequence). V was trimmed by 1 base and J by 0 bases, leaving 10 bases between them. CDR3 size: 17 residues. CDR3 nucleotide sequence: TGTGCCACCAGCAGAGGCGAATCAAACTCTGGGGCCAACGTCCTGACTTTC. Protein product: CATSRGESNSGANVLTF. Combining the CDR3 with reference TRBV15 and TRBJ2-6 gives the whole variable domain DAMVIQNPRYQVTQFGKPVTLSCSQTLNHNVMYWYQQKSSQAPKLLFHYYDKDFNNEADTPDNFQSRRPNTSFCFLDIRSPGLGDTAMYLCATSRGESNSGANVLTFGAGSRLTVL.

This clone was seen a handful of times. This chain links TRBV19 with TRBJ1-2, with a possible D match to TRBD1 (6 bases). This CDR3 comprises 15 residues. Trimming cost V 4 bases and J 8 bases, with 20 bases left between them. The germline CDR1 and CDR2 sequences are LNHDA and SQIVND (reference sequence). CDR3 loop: CASSNRDIISRGYTF. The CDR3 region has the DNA TGTGCCAGTAGTAACCGGGACATAATATCCCGGGGCTACACCTTC.